The clone carrying this T cell receptor beta chain was observed a few times. Its antigen remains unidentified. This sample stems from a study of T cell repertoires in cytomegalovirus infection. One entry per CDR3 protein results from TCRdb running MiXCR on the reads. The repertoire has some 99,000 distinct CDR3 sequences, roughly 30% of them found once; the top ten carry about 81%. The TCR comes from a human donor in good health (CMV status not recorded). Some clones in this sample may be carry-over from other donors' samples. The sample in question was CD8+ T cells from cultured PBMCs, obtained from culture after CMV antigen stimulation.

CDR3 loop: CASSPPGQGVYEQYF. DNA of the CDR3: TGTGCCAGCAGCCCCCCGGGACAGGGGGTCTACGAGCAGTACTTC. This sequence joins TRBV7-9 and TRBJ2-7; 11 bases align to TRBD1. The J segment lost 3 bases and the V segment lost 5 bases, leaving 6 bases of the junction unmatched. CDR1 is SEHNR and CDR2 is FQNEAQ in the germline V gene (reference sequence). This CDR3 spans 15 amino acids.